Below, 5 T cell receptor beta chains from the same sample are listed, as sequenced in a study of CD8 T cells in Susac syndrome. Random hexamers were used to reverse transcribe 0.5 to 1 ug of RNA. TCRdb re-called the immunoSEQ multiplex PCR reads with MiXCR, one entry per CDR3 protein. Among some 140,000 distinct CDR3 sequences listed, 95% were seen once. The sequenced sample was CD8+ T cells from PBMCs. The source of these receptors is a human donor with Susac syndrome.

The chain has TRBV6-1 and TRBJ2-5, with 13 positions matching TRBD2. V lost 6 bases, J lost 5 bases, and 9 bases stayed unmatched. Germline assignment: CDR1 MNHNS and CDR2 SASEGT. This CDR3 region has 16 residues. The DNA of the CDR3 is TGTGCCAGCAGCCTCGGGACTAGCGGGATGACGGAGACCCAGTACTTC. Translation: CASSLGTSGMTETQYF.

The chain joins TRBV29-1 to TRBJ2-3; D may be TRBD1 (7 bases). Germline V gene data show CDR1 as SQVTM and CDR2 as ANQGSEA. This CDR3 spans 13 amino acids. Trimming pared 4 bases from V and 5 bases from J, leaving 13 bases between. CDR3 sequence (DNA): TGCAGCGTTGGGGGCCAGGGGGGAGATACGCAGTATTTT. Its translation is CSVGGQGGDTQYF.

This clonotype was detected once. V is TRBV6-5 and J is TRBJ2-1; tentative D call: TRBD2 (6 bases). The germline V gene encodes CDR1 MNHEY and CDR2 SVGAGI. The CDR3 contains 12 residues. Between the trimmed V and J ends, which lost 5 bases and 9 bases, there was a span of 11 bases. The chain's CDR3 is CASSPLSGEQFF. DNA of the CDR3: TGTGCCAGCAGTCCCCTTAGCGGTGAGCAGTTCTTC.

This clonotype came up once. The chain carries TRBV29-1 and TRBJ2-2, with D perhaps TRBD1 (6 bases). The CDR3 has 13 amino acids. V lost 7 bases to trimming and J lost 7 bases, with 16 bases between them. The germline V gene has CDR1 SQVTM and CDR2 ANQGSEA. The DNA of the CDR3 is TGCAGCGCCCTACAGGGATCGGGCGGGGAGCTGTTTTTT. Protein sequence: CSALQGSGGELFF.

The V gene is TRBV4-1, the J gene TRBJ1-5; D is uncertain. Germline assignment: CDR1 MGHRA and CDR2 YSYEKL. This CDR3 spans 16 amino acids. Trimming took off 4 bases at V and 0 bases at J, with 13 bases between the two ends. The CDR3: CASSPWPPNSNQPQHF. Written as DNA, the CDR3 is TGCGCCAGCAGCCCATGGCCACCGAATAGCAATCAGCCCCAGCATTTT.